These 8 T cell receptor beta chains came from one sample sequenced in a study of CD8+ T cells in alopecia areata. Sequencing relied on a cDNA template that was reverse transcribed from extracted RNA. The method was immunoSEQ multiplex PCR; TCRdb's version includes in-frame clones alone and lacks a portion of them. The sample shows 150,000 to 200,000 clones, over 55% of them seen only once. Documented treatment: oral pan-JAK inhibitor, 5-10 mg twice daily. Sequencing was performed on CD4+ T cells sorted from blood, taken at week 24, from a patient treated with tofacitinib. Receptors originate from a human donor with alopecia areata.

DNA of the CDR3: TGCGCCAGCAGCCATCCGGGACAGGGGAATTACGAGCAGTACTTC. Translated, it gives CASSHPGQGNYEQYF. The rearrangement uses TRBV4-1 and TRBJ2-7, with 10 positions matching TRBD1. This CDR3 comprises 15 residues. Germline CDR1 is MGHRA and CDR2 is YSYEKL. V gave up 3 bases and J gave up 4 bases; unmatched junction bases: 6.

The V call is TRBV5-4, the J call TRBJ2-3; D unclear. Trimming shortened V by 4 bases and J by 5 bases, and 14 bases separated the two germline ends. From germline, CDR1 is SGHNT and CDR2 YYREEE (reference sequence). The CDR3 length is 14 residues. The CDR3 DNA follows: TGTGCCAGCAGCCCGGTGGAGCCCGGAGATACGCAGTATTTT. Protein sequence: CASSPVEPGDTQYF.

V and J are TRBV2 and TRBJ1-5, with D possibly TRBD1 on 5 matching bases. The CDR3 is 15 amino acids. V was cut by 3 bases and J by 4 bases, with 13 bases left in between. Germline CDR1 and CDR2: SNHLY and FYNNEI. CDR3 nucleotide sequence: TGTGCCAGCAGTGAGGGAACAGGTCCGAATCAGCCCCAGCATTTT. Amino acid sequence: CASSEGTGPNQPQHF.

In this sample, this clone turned up once. This rearrangement joins TRBV4-3 to TRBJ1-1; D ambiguous. This CDR3 spans 13 amino acids. With 2 bases removed from V and 6 bases from J, the gap between germline ends came to 10 bases. CDR1 and CDR2 from the germline V gene are LGHNA and YSLEER. The CDR3 sequence: CASSQSRSSEAFF. CDR3 DNA: TGCGCCAGCAGCCAATCGCGAAGTTCTGAAGCTTTCTTT.

V gene TRBV12-5 combines with J gene TRBJ2-2; D may correspond to TRBD1 or TRBD2 (5 bases each). Germline V gene lookup returns CDR1 LGHNT and CDR2 FRNRAP. Trimming removed 6 bases at V and 0 bases at J, with 14 bases between. There are 16 residues in the CDR3. CDR3 nucleotides: TGTGCTAGTGGCCAACCCAGGGACCCGAACACCGGGGAGCTGTTTTTT. As protein: CASGQPRDPNTGELFF. Full variable domain (missing parts from reference TRBV12-5 and TRBJ2-2): DARVTQTPRHKVTEMGQEVTMRCQPILGHNTVFWYRQTMMQGLELLAYFRNRAPLDDSGMPKDRFSAEMPDATLATLKIQPSEPRDSAVYFCASGQPRDPNTGELFFGEGSRLTVL.

This clone was detected only a few times. This chain connects TRBV28 to TRBJ2-1; weak D call: TRBD2 (6 bases). V lost 1 base to trimming and J lost 7 bases, with 17 bases between them. Germline CDR1 is MDHEN and CDR2 is SYDVKM. This CDR3 comprises 16 residues. CDR3 in amino acids: CASSLSGGARLNEQFF. In DNA form, the CDR3 reads TGTGCCAGCAGTTTATCGGGCGGGGCGAGGTTGAATGAGCAGTTCTTC.

The V call is TRBV5-1, the J call TRBJ2-3; weak D call: TRBD2 (5 bases). Trimming stripped 4 bases from V and 3 bases from J, with 12 bases between. The germline CDR1 and CDR2 sequences are SGHRS and YFSETQ. The CDR3 is 14 residues long. The CDR3 bases are TGCGCCAGCAGCCCGGGAACCTCAACAGATACGCAGTATTTT. This codes for CASSPGTSTDTQYF.

This clone was recorded a few times. The V call is TRBV5-1, the J call TRBJ1-2, with D uncertain. The V end lost 1 base, the J end lost 3 bases, and 13 bases lay between the germline ends. The CDR3 is 15 residues long. CDR1 and CDR2 (germline): SGHRS, YFSETQ. Written as DNA, the CDR3 is TGCGCCAGCAGCTTGTTCCCCGACACCGACTATGGCTACACCTTC. Translating it yields CASSLFPDTDYGYTF.